Presented here are 6 T cell receptor beta chains from one specimen sequenced in a study of response to subunit inactivated influenza vaccine. TCRdb reprocessed the RT-PCR reads with MiXCR, giving one entry per CDR3 protein. The sample has about 540,000 distinct CDR3 sequences; around 13% are singletons. This sample comprised PBMCs from blood, obtained about 11 days after vaccination. The receptors derive from a man aged 45-65 years who received an inactivated influenza vaccine.

The V gene is TRBV20-1, the J gene TRBJ2-6, with a possible D match to TRBD2 (7 bases). V lost 3 bases, J lost 0 bases, and 18 bases lay in between. The V gene's germline CDR1 is DFQATT and CDR2 SNEGSKA (reference sequence). The CDR3 extends over 18 amino acids. As DNA, the CDR3 is TGCAGTGCTAGTGCTGGGGGGGGGGCATACTCTGGGGCCAACGTCCTGACTTTC. Residues: CSASAGGGAYSGANVLTF.

This clonotype was detected only a few times. The V gene is TRBV20-1, the J gene TRBJ2-1; perhaps D is TRBD1 or TRBD2 (7 bases each). V shed 2 bases and J shed 4 bases, with 21 bases lying between them. Germline-derived CDR1 and CDR2 are DFQATT and SNEGSKA (reference sequence). This CDR3 region has 17 residues. CDR3 region: CSARPTAGGGGYNEQFF. Here the CDR3 DNA reads TGCAGTGCTAGACCCACAGCAGGGGGAGGGGGGTACAATGAGCAGTTCTTC.

This clonotype was found a few times. V usage is TRBV20-1 and J usage is TRBJ2-3, with D tentatively TRBD1 (6 bases). Trimming left V 4 bases short and J 2 bases short, with 13 bases between. CDR3 size: 14 residues. CDR1 DFQATT and CDR2 SNEGSKA come from the germline V gene (reference sequence). The CDR3 DNA sequence: TGCAGTGCTACCCGGACAGCTTACACAGATACGCAGTATTTT. Its protein product is CSATRTAYTDTQYF.

The chain recombines TRBV5-1 with TRBJ2-7, with D possibly matching TRBD2 (6 bases). Germline V lookup: CDR1 SGHRS, CDR2 YFSETQ. The V end was cut by 6 bases, the J end by 2 bases, with 12 bases between. This CDR3 region has 13 residues. The DNA for the CDR3 is TGCGCCAGCAACCGGGACTCCGCCTACGAGCAGTACTTC. Its protein product is CASNRDSAYEQYF. Based on the CDR3 plus reference TRBV5-1 and TRBJ2-7, the full variable domain is KAGVTQTPRYLIKTRGQQVTLSCSPISGHRSVSWYQQTPGQGLQFLFEYFSETQRNKGNFPGRFSGRQFSNSRSEMNVSTLELGDSALYLCASNRDSAYEQYFGPGTRLTVT.

The V and J genes are TRBV7-9 and TRBJ2-5; D is unresolved. CDR1 SEHNR and CDR2 FQNEAQ come from the germline V gene (reference sequence). This CDR3 has 11 residues. The ends were cut back, 5 bases at V and 7 bases at J, with 8 bases in the middle. CDR3 DNA: TGTGCCAGCAGCCCCGTTGGGACCCAGTACTTC. This translates into CASSPVGTQYF.

This chain connects TRBV7-8 to TRBJ1-1; D is ambiguous. Germline lookup yields CDR1 SGHVS and CDR2 FQNEAQ. V was clipped by 2 bases and J by 5 bases, with 9 bases between them. This CDR3 spans 13 amino acids. CDR3 nucleotide sequence: TGTGCCAGCAGCTTAAGTTCGAGGACTGAAGCTTTCTTT. It yields the protein CASSLSSRTEAFF.